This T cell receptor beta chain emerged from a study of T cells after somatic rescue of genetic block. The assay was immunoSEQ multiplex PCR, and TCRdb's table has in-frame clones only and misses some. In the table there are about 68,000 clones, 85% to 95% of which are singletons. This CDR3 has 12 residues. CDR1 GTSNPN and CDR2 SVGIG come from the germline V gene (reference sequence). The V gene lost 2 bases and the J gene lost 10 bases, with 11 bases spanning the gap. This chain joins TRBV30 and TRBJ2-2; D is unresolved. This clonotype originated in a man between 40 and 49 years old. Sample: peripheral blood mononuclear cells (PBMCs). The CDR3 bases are TGTGCCTGGAGTTCCGGGCCTTTGGAGCTGTTTTTT. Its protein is CAWSSGPLELFF.